This T cell receptor beta chain was recovered during a study of CD8 T cells in ankylosing spondylitis. This clonotype has a count of ten or more. No antigen is known for it. Broader study findings: What appeared characteristic of ankylosing spondylitis blood was a TCR beta motif of several highly homologous variants. Some of these motif variants have turned up before, in reports on reactive arthritis synovial fluid and blood.

TCRdb fed the 5' RACE reads into MiXCR, producing one record per CDR3 protein. This table holds 150,000 or so distinct CDR3 sequences, 30% to 40% found once. The germline V gene has CDR1 SEHNR and CDR2 FQNEAQ (reference sequence). CDR3 length equals 15 residues. V shed 5 bases and J shed 0 bases, with 13 bases lying between them. The sample comprised synovial fluid, either unsorted or a sorted T cell fraction (not recorded which). The sequence derives from a male donor with ankylosing spondylitis. The chain uses TRBV7-9 and TRBJ1-2; D call uncertain. Here the CDR3 reads CASSLTPDPNYGYTF. DNA of the CDR3: TGTGCCAGCAGCCTCACACCGGACCCTAACTATGGCTACACCTTC.